These T cell receptor beta chains were read from a single sample in a study of OX40 agonist ivuxolimab in advanced cancers. Libraries were prepared by immunoSEQ multiplex PCR; TCRdb keeps only in-frame clonotypes and omits some of them. The profile shows roughly 80,000 clones, roughly nine tenths of them singletons. Sample: CD4+ or CD8+ T cells sorted from blood, taken in a trial of the OX40 agonist ivuxolimab. These receptors all come from an adult with an advanced solid tumor such as melanoma, head and neck, liver or kidney cancer. Each CDR3 is given with its conserved first and last residue. D genes are given only for firm matches. Size is stated for part of the rows, as once, few or many counts, or as a class when the clone is expanded.

>TRBV27|TRBJ2-7|NA|TRBD1
TGTGCCAGCAGACCCTTGGGGACAGGCTCTCGCGAGCAGTACTTC
CASRPLGTGSREQYF
>TRBV12-5|TRBJ1-2|NA|TRBD1
TGTGCTAGTAACAGTCGGGACAGGGGGGACTATGGCTACACCTTC
CASNSRDRGDYGYTF
>TRBV9|TRBJ2-3|NA|TRBD1
TGTGCCAGCAGCGGAAGGACAGGGGGCGCAGATACGCAGTATTTT
CASSGRTGGADTQYF
>TRBV4-2|TRBJ2-6|NA|TRBD1
TGTGCCAGCAGCCGTTTGGGACAGGGGGGGGCCCGGGGCTCTGGGGCCAACGTCCTGACTTTC
CASSRLGQGGARGSGANVLTF
>TRBV7-9|TRBJ2-2|once|TRBD2
TGTGCCAGCAGTTTGATGTCTAGCGGAGGAACCGGGGAGCTGTTTTTT
CASSLMSSGGTGELFF
>TRBV11-3|TRBJ2-1|NA|NA
TGTGCCAGCAGCTTAGCCCTAGCCAATGAGCAGTTCTTC
CASSLALANEQFF
>TRBV13|TRBJ1-5|NA|NA
TGTGCCAGCAGCTTAGATCTGTATACCAATCAGCCCCAGCATTTT
CASSLDLYTNQPQHF
>TRBV7-9|TRBJ2-3|NA|NA
TGTGCCAGCAGCTTAGACGCGAGCACAGATACGCAGTATTTT
CASSLDASTDTQYF
>TRBV7-2|TRBJ2-7|NA|NA
TGTGCCAGCAGCTTATCCTTTGCGGGGAGCTCCTACGAGCAGTACTTC
CASSLSFAGSSYEQYF
>TRBV29-1|TRBJ2-1|NA|TRBD2
TGCAGCGTTGTGGGGACTAGAGCCCCAATTGAGCAGTTCTTC
CSVVGTRAPIEQFF
>TRBV6-5|TRBJ2-7|NA|NA
TGTGCCAGCAGTGAATTATGGGGACCCTACGAGCAGTACTTC
CASSELWGPYEQYF
>TRBV9|TRBJ2-2|NA|NA
TGTGCCAGCAGCGCTCAGGGCGGTACCGGGGAGCTGTTTTTT
CASSAQGGTGELFF
>TRBV7-2|TRBJ1-3|NA|TRBD1
TGTGCCAGCAGCCCCCTGGGACAGATCTCTGGAAACACCATATATTTT
CASSPLGQISGNTIYF
>TRBV6-1|TRBJ1-1|NA|NA
TGTGCCAGCAGCTACGAGGACACTGAAGCTTTCTTT
CASSYEDTEAFF
>TRBV11-2|TRBJ2-7|NA|TRBD1
TGTGCCAGCAGCTTTAACAGGGGATCGCACGAGCAGTACTTC
CASSFNRGSHEQYF
>TRBV6-5|TRBJ2-7|NA|NA
TGTGCCAGCAACAGACAGGCCGAGCAGTACTTC
CASNRQAEQYF
>TRBV27|TRBJ2-7|NA|NA
TGTGCCAGCAGTTCAAACCTCAACAGGGTGAACGAGCAGTACTTC
CASSSNLNRVNEQYF
>TRBV4-3|TRBJ2-1|NA|TRBD2
TGCGCCAGCAGCCAAGACCCGGGACTAGCGGACAATGAGCAGTTCTTC
CASSQDPGLADNEQFF
>TRBV4-1|TRBJ1-2|NA|TRBD1
TGCGCCAGCAGCCCACTGGGACAGGGGGCGGGCTATGGCTACACCTTC
CASSPLGQGAGYGYTF
>TRBV28|TRBJ2-7|NA|TRBD1
TGTGCCAGCAGTATGACAGGGGCGTGGAGCTACGAGCAGTACTTC
CASSMTGAWSYEQYF
>TRBV5-1|TRBJ2-1|NA|NA
TGCGCCAGCAGCATCCACAATGAACAGTTCTTC
CASSIHNEQFF
>TRBV6-6|TRBJ2-5|NA|NA
TGTGCCAGCAGTTACTCGTTACAGAAAGAGACCCAGTACTTC
CASSYSLQKETQYF
>TRBV29-1|TRBJ2-1|NA|NA
TGCAGCGTTGAAGATGCCAGGGCAGGGACCTACTCCTACAATGAGCAGTTCTTC
CSVEDARAGTYSYNEQFF
>TRBV7-8|TRBJ2-1|NA|TRBD1
TGTGCCAGTACCGGGACAGGCGACAATGAGCAGTTCTTC
CASTGTGDNEQFF
>TRBV5-4|TRBJ2-1|NA|TRBD2
TGTGCCAGCAGCTTGGTTAGCGGGAGGGGCAATGAGCAGTTCTTC
CASSLVSGRGNEQFF
>TRBV6-6|TRBJ2-5|NA|NA
TGTGCCAGCAGTCCCACAGGGAAAGAGACCCAGTACTTC
CASSPTGKETQYF
>TRBV7-9|TRBJ2-7|once|TRBD1
TGTGCCAGCAGCTTCCCGGGACAGGCAATCTACGAGCAGTACTTC
CASSFPGQAIYEQYF
>TRBV2|TRBJ2-1|NA|TRBD2
TGTGCCAGCAGTGATAGCGGGAGAAGGGCCAATGAGCAGTTCTTC
CASSDSGRRANEQFF
>TRBV7-6|TRBJ2-7|NA|NA
TGTGCCAGCAGCCCTTCCGGGGACGAGCAGTACTTC
CASSPSGDEQYF
>TRBV15|TRBJ2-3|NA|TRBD1
TGTGCCACCAGCAGAGACGGATGGGACAGCGACACAGATACGCAGTATTTT
CATSRDGWDSDTDTQYF
>TRBV18|TRBJ1-5|NA|TRBD1
TGTGCCAGCTCACCTGGGACAGGGGGCAATCAGCCCCAGCATTTT
CASSPGTGGNQPQHF
>TRBV6-5|TRBJ1-2|NA|TRBD1
TGTGCCAGCAGTCGGACAGGGGTTAACTATGGCTACACCTTC
CASSRTGVNYGYTF
>TRBV7-6|TRBJ2-3|once|TRBD2
TGTGCCAGCAGCTTTAGCGGGAGTGGGGCAGATACGCAGTATTTT
CASSFSGSGADTQYF
>TRBV7-9|TRBJ2-1|NA|TRBD1
TGTGCCAGCAGCTCTGAAGGGACAGTTAATGAGCAGTTCTTC
CASSSEGTVNEQFF
>TRBV6-1|TRBJ2-7|NA|NA
TGTGCCAGCAGTGAAGCGGGGGGTGGTTGGGCAGGGGGCTACGAGCAGTACTTC
CASSEAGGGWAGGYEQYF
>TRBV6-5|TRBJ2-7|NA|NA
TGTGCCAGCAGTAGGGACGGGGAACACTACGAGCAGTACTTC
CASSRDGEHYEQYF
>TRBV9|TRBJ2-2|NA|NA
TGTGCCAGCGAGGGCCTGAACACCGGGGAGCTGTTTTTT
CASEGLNTGELFF
>TRBV28|TRBJ1-1|NA|TRBD1
TGTGCCAGCAGTCCTACCCAAAGGACAGGGGGGGACACTGAAGCTTTCTTT
CASSPTQRTGGDTEAFF
>TRBV9|TRBJ2-1|few|NA
TGTGCCAGCAGGGCCAATGAGCAGTTCTTC
CASRANEQFF
>TRBV7-2|TRBJ1-5|NA|NA
TGTGCCAGCAGCCCAGTCACACAGCTCAATCAGCCCCAGCATTTT
CASSPVTQLNQPQHF
>TRBV10-3|TRBJ1-1|once|NA
TGTGCCATCAGTGATCCAGGGAGGATTCACACTGAAGCTTTCTTT
CAISDPGRIHTEAFF
>TRBV29-1|TRBJ2-1|NA|TRBD2
TGCAGCGTCGTGACTAGCGGGACGGGGTACAATGAGCAGTTCTTC
CSVVTSGTGYNEQFF
>TRBV7-9|TRBJ2-1|NA|NA
TGTGCCAGCACCGTCGGGGTCTCGCCCTACAATGAGCAGTTCTTC
CASTVGVSPYNEQFF
>TRBV6-1|TRBJ1-2|NA|NA
TGTGCCAGCAGTTCTGGACAGTTGGGCTACACCTTC
CASSSGQLGYTF
>TRBV9|TRBJ2-3|NA|TRBD2
TGTGCCAGCGCCGCGGGAGTCACAGATACGCAGTATTTT
CASAAGVTDTQYF